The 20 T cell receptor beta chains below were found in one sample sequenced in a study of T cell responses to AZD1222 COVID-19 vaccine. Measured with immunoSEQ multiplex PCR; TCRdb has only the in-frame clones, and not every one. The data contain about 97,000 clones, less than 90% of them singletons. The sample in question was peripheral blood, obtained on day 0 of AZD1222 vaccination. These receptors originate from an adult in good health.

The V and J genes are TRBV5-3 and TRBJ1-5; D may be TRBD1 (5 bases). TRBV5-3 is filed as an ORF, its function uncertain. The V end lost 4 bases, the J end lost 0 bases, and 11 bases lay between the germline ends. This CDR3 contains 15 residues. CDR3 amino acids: CARSPRTNSNQPQHF. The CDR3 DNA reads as TGTGCCAGAAGCCCAAGGACAAATAGCAATCAGCCCCAGCATTTT.

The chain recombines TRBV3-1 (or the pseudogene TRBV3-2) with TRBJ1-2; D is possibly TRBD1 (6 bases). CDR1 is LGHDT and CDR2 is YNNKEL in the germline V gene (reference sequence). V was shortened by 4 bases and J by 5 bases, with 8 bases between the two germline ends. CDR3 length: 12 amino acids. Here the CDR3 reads CASSLGQYGYTF. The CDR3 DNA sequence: TGTGCCAGCAGCCTAGGACAGTATGGCTACACCTTC.

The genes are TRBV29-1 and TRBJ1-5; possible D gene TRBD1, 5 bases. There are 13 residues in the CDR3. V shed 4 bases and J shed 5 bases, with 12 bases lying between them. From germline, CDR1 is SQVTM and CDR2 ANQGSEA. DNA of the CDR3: TGCAGCGTTGCTGGACAAGATTATCAGCCCCAGCATTTT. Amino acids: CSVAGQDYQPQHF.

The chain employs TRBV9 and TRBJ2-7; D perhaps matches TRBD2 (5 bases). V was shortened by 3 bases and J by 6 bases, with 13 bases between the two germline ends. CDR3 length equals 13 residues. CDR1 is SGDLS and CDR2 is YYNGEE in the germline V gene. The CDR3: CASSGPQAGEQYF. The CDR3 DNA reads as TGTGCCAGCAGCGGTCCCCAGGCGGGCGAGCAGTACTTC. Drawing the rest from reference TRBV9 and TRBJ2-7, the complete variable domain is DSGVTQTPKHLITATGQRVTLRCSPRSGDLSVYWYQQSLDQGLQFLIQYYNGEERAKGNILERFSAQQFPDLHSELNLSSLELGDSALYFCASSGPQAGEQYFGPGTRLTVT.

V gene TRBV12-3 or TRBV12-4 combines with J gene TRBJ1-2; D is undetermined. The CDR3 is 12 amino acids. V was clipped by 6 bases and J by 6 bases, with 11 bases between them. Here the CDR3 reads CASRIIGDGYTF. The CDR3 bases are TGTGCCAGCAGAATAATTGGAGATGGCTACACCTTC.

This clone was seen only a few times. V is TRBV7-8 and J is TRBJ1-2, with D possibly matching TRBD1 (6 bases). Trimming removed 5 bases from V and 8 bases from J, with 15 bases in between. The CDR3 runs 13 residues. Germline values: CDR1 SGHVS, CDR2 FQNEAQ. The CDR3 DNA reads TGTGCCAGCAGCCCACAGGGTTTGGGGGGCTACACCTTC. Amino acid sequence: CASSPQGLGGYTF.

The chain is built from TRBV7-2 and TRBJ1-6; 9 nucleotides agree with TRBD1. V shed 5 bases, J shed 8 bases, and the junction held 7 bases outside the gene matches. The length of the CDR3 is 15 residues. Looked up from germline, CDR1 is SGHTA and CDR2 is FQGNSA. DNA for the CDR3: TGTGCCAGCAGCCAGGACAGGGGAAGAGATTCACCCCTCCACTTT. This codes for CASSQDRGRDSPLHF.

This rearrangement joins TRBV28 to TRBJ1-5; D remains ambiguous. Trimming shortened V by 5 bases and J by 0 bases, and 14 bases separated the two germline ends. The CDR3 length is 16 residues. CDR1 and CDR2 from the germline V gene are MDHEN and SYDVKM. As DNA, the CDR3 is TGTGCCAGCAGTACCCAATTCGGGGATAGCAATCAGCCCCAGCATTTT. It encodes CASSTQFGDSNQPQHF. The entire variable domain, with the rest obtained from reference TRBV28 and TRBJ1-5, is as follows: DVKVTQSSRYLVKRTGEKVFLECVQDMDHENMFWYRQDPGLGLRLIYFSYDVKMKEKGDIPEGYSVSREKKERFSLILESASTNQTSMYLCASSTQFGDSNQPQHFGDGTRLSIL.

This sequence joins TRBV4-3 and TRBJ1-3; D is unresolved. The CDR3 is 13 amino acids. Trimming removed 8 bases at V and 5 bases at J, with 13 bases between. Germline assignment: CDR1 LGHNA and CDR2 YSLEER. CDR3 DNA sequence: TGCGCCAGCGCTGAAGATTGGAGAAACACCATATATTTT. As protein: CASAEDWRNTIYF.

The CDR3 protein is CASSYRSGGGSDEQFF. The CDR3 coding sequence is TGTGCCAGCAGTTACAGGAGCGGGGGGGGCTCCGATGAGCAGTTCTTC. The chain combines TRBV6-2 or TRBV6-3 with TRBJ2-1; 10 positions agree with TRBD2. The junction had 9 bases not matched to a gene; V was cut back by 2 bases and J by 8 bases. This CDR3 region has 16 residues. The germline CDR1 and CDR2 sequences are MNHEY and SVGEGT.

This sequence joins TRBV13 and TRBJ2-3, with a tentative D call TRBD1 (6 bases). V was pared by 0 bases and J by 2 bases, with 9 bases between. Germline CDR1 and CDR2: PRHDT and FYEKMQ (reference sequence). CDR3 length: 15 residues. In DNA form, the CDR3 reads TGTGCCAGCAGCTTAGGACAGGGTGCCACAGATACGCAGTATTTT. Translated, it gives CASSLGQGATDTQYF. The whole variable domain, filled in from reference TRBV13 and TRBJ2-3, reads AAGVIQSPRHLIKEKRETATLKCYPIPRHDTVYWYQQGPGQDPQFLISFYEKMQSDKGSIPDRFSAQQFSDYHSELNMSSLELGDSALYFCASSLGQGATDTQYFGPGTRLTVL.

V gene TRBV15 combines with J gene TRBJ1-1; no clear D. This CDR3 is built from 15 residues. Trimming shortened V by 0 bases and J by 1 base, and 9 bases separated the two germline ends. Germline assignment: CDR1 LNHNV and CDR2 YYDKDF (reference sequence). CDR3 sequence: CATSRDRIPNTEAFF. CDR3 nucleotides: TGTGCCACCAGCAGAGATCGCATCCCGAACACTGAAGCTTTCTTT.

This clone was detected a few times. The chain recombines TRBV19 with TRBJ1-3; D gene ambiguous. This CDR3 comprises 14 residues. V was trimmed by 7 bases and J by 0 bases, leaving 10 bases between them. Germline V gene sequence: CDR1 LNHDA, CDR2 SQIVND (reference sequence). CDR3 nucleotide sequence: TGTGCCAGTACCCTACGGGGCTCTGGAAACACCATATATTTT. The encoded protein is CASTLRGSGNTIYF.

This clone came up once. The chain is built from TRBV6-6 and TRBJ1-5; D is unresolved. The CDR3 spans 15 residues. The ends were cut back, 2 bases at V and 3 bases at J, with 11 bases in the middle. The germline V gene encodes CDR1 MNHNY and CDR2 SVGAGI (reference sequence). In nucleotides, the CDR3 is TGTGCCAGCAGTTACGCTGCAGGTCCCAATCAGCCCCAGCATTTT. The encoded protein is CASSYAAGPNQPQHF.

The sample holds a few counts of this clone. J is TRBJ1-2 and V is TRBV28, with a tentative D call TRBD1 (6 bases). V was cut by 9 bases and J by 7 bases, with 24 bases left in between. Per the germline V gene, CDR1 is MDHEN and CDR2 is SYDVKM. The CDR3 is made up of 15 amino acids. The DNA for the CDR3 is TGTGCCAGTAGGGGGGAGGTCAGGGTTTCTTTTGGCTACACCTTC. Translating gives CASRGEVRVSFGYTF.

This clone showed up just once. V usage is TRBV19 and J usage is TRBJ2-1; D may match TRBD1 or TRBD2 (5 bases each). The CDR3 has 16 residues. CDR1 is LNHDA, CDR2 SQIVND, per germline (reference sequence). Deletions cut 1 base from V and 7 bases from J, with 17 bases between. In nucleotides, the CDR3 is TGTGCCAGTAGTATAGTTCGGGGCACGACTGGAAATGAGCAGTTCTTC. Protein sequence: CASSIVRGTTGNEQFF.

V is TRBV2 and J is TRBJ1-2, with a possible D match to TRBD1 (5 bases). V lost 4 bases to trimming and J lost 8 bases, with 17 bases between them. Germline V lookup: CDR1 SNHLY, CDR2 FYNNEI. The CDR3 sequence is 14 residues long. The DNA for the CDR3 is TGTGCCAGCAGTGTGGAGGGAGGACAAAGCGGCTACACCTTC. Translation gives CASSVEGGQSGYTF.

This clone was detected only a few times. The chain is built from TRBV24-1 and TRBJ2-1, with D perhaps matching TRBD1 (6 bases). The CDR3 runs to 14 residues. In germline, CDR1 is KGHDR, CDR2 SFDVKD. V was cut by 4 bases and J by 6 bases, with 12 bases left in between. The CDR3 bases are TGTGCCACCAGTGACCCCACAGGGTCCAATGAGCAGTTCTTC. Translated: CATSDPTGSNEQFF.

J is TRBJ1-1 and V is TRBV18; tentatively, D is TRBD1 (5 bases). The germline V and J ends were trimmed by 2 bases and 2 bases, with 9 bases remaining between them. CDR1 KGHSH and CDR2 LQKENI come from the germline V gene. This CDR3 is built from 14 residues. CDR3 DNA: TGTGCCAGCTCACCAGGTAGGGGAAACACTGAAGCTTTCTTT. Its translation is CASSPGRGNTEAFF.

The CDR3 DNA reads TGTGCCAGCAGCCAAGGACCCGCTGACTATGGCTACACCTTC. It encodes CASSQGPADYGYTF. The rearrangement links TRBV14 to TRBJ1-2; D not certain. V was clipped by 1 base and J by 3 bases, with 9 bases between them. Germline V gene lookup returns CDR1 SGHDN and CDR2 FVKESK. The CDR3 is 14 amino acids.